Shown below are 26 T cell receptor beta chains from a single sample sequenced in a study of shared clonotypes between healthy human individuals. The data were produced by immunoSEQ multiplex PCR, yet TCRdb's version contains in-frame clones alone and is incomplete. Found here are 850,000 to 1,200,000 clones, roughly 75% of them singletons; the top ten hold around 1.5%. The sequencing sample was made of memory CD4+ T cells sorted from blood. The subset is: CD45RA-negative fraction. The receptor set was obtained from a man aged 18 to 29 in good health.

A few counts support this clone. This rearrangement joins TRBV7-9 to TRBJ1-2, with 9 nucleotides matching TRBD1. V was pared by 5 bases and J by 2 bases, with 6 bases of the junction left unmatched. This CDR3 is built from 15 residues. Germline CDR1 is SEHNR and CDR2 is FQNEAQ (reference sequence). The CDR3 is CASSRGQGGNYGYTF. The CDR3 DNA reads TGTGCCAGCAGCCGGGGACAGGGCGGGAACTATGGCTACACCTTC.

This sequence joins TRBV30 and TRBJ2-7; D may match TRBD1 or TRBD2 (5 bases each). Germline CDR1 and CDR2: GTSNPN and SVGIG (reference sequence). This CDR3 is 12 amino acids long. V was clipped by 0 bases and J by 6 bases, with 9 bases between them. The CDR3 sequence is CAWSVRGPEQYF. The CDR3 bases are TGTGCCTGGAGTGTAAGGGGACCCGAGCAGTACTTC.

This clone was picked up one time. This sequence joins TRBV19 and TRBJ1-1; D is unclear. CDR1 is LNHDA, CDR2 SQIVND, per germline (reference sequence). V was clipped by 9 bases and J by 1 base, with 15 bases between them. The CDR3 loop spans 14 amino acids. The CDR3, as DNA: TGTGCCAGCCGGCCGCTCGGCGGGAACACTGAAGCTTTCTTT. Amino acids: CASRPLGGNTEAFF.

This chain links TRBV6-5 with TRBJ1-1; D gene unclear. CDR1 and CDR2 (germline): MNHEY, SVGAGI. Trimming took off 2 bases at V and 0 bases at J, with 10 bases between the two ends. The CDR3 is 15 residues long. The CDR3 spells CASSYDWEVNTEAFF. The CDR3 DNA reads TGTGCCAGCAGTTACGACTGGGAAGTGAACACTGAAGCTTTCTTT.

The V call is TRBV5-1, the J call TRBJ2-2; D may be TRBD1 or TRBD2 (5 bases each). This CDR3 is built from 16 residues. Trimming left V 3 bases short and J 0 bases short, with 12 bases between. CDR1 is SGHRS, CDR2 YFSETQ, per germline. The chain's CDR3 is CASSWGGFANTGELFF. CDR3 DNA: TGCGCCAGCAGCTGGGGCGGGTTCGCGAACACCGGGGAGCTGTTTTTT.

This clone has a single count. The chain employs TRBV7-8 and TRBJ1-1, with 8 positions matching TRBD1. There are 15 residues in the CDR3. The germline V gene has CDR1 SGHVS and CDR2 FQNEAQ. The V gene end was trimmed by 6 bases and the J gene end by 1 base; junction bases not matched to a gene: 7. As DNA, the CDR3 is TGTGCCAGCAGAGACCGACAGGGGAAGAACACTGAAGCTTTCTTT. Its translation: CASRDRQGKNTEAFF.

This clone came up once. The chain combines TRBV18 with TRBJ1-1; D is undetermined. The CDR3 has 13 amino acids. Germline V gene data show CDR1 as KGHSH and CDR2 as LQKENI. The V end lost 7 bases, the J end lost 2 bases, and 11 bases lay between the germline ends. CDR3 coding DNA: TGTGCCAGCTGGATCCAGGCTAACACTGAAGCTTTCTTT. Translating gives CASWIQANTEAFF.

This clone was counted between two and nine times. The V gene is TRBV6-5, the J gene TRBJ1-1; D uncertain. V gave up 2 bases and J gave up 3 bases, with 13 bases separating them. Germline CDR1 is MNHEY and CDR2 is SVGAGI. CDR3 size: 15 residues. The CDR3 region has the DNA TGTGCCAGCAGTTACAGGCCAGTAAGGTACACTGAAGCTTTCTTT. Translating gives CASSYRPVRYTEAFF.

The chain links TRBV28 to TRBJ2-2; D is ambiguous. Looked up from germline, CDR1 is MDHEN and CDR2 is SYDVKM. Trimming stripped 3 bases from V and 6 bases from J, with 11 bases between. CDR3 length: 14 residues. The CDR3 sequence: CASSFLISAGELFF. For the CDR3, the DNA is TGTGCCAGCAGTTTCCTAATATCGGCCGGGGAGCTGTTTTTT.

This clone showed up many times. The chain is built from TRBV28 and TRBJ2-4, with 7 bases that match TRBD1. Unmatched junction bases numbered 4, after V lost 7 bases and J lost 4 bases. The CDR3 is 13 residues long. The germline V gene has CDR1 MDHEN and CDR2 SYDVKM. The CDR3 DNA follows: TGTGCCAGCAATCGGGACAGTAAAAACATTCAGTACTTC. Its translation is CASNRDSKNIQYF.

The chain couples TRBV4-1 to TRBJ2-3; TRBD1 might be the D (6 bases). With 1 base removed from V and 1 base from J, the gap between germline ends came to 15 bases. CDR1 is MGHRA, CDR2 YSYEKL, per germline. This CDR3 has 17 amino acids. In nucleotides, the CDR3 is TGCGCCAGCAGCCAAGTGTTGGGGGCCGGCGGCACAGATACGCAGTATTTT. Protein product: CASSQVLGAGGTDTQYF.

This clone was seen a few times. The chain has TRBV6-1 and TRBJ1-5; 7 bases are shared with TRBD1. The V gene's germline CDR1 is MNHNS and CDR2 SASEGT. The J segment lost 6 bases and the V segment lost 6 bases, leaving 11 bases of the junction unmatched. The CDR3 has 15 amino acids. As DNA, the CDR3 is TGTGCCAGCAGCCTCGACAGGGCATTTAGTCAGCCCCAGCATTTT. It encodes CASSLDRAFSQPQHF.

This chain connects TRBV29-1 to TRBJ2-7; TRBD2 aligns across 14 bases. The V and J ends lost 6 bases and 1 base, in that order; junction bases with no gene match: 2. The CDR3 runs to 14 residues. Germline V CDR1 and CDR2: SQVTM, ANQGSEA. The chain's CDR3 is CSVGLAGGSYEQYF. CDR3 DNA: TGCAGCGTAGGACTAGCGGGAGGTTCCTACGAGCAGTACTTC.

The V call is TRBV30, the J call TRBJ2-1, with D uncertain. CDR3 length: 13 amino acids. From germline, CDR1 is GTSNPN and CDR2 SVGIG (reference sequence). V lost 4 bases to trimming and J lost 9 bases, with 16 bases between them. CDR3 in DNA: TGTGCCTGGACACGGCCCCTTTTGGGTGAGCAGTTCTTC. This encodes CAWTRPLLGEQFF.

The chain employs TRBV4-2 and TRBJ1-4; D is unclear. This CDR3 is 15 amino acids long. The ends were cut back, 5 bases at V and 8 bases at J, with 18 bases in the middle. Germline CDR1 is LGHNA and CDR2 is YNFKEQ. CDR3 loop: CASSAPVLGAEKLFF. The CDR3 DNA follows: TGTGCCAGCAGCGCCCCCGTCTTGGGCGCAGAAAAACTGTTTTTT.

This clone was seen just once. V usage is TRBV5-1 and J usage is TRBJ2-5, with 14 bases that match TRBD2. The length of the CDR3 is 14 residues. The V gene end was trimmed by 7 bases and the J gene end by 12 bases; junction bases not matched to a gene: 11. The germline gives CDR1 SGHRS, CDR2 YFSETQ. The DNA for the CDR3 is TGCGCCAGCCGCCCCGGGACTAGCGGGGGCCTGAAGTACTTC. Encoded protein: CASRPGTSGGLKYF.

This clone has only a few counts. This chain uses TRBV5-1 with TRBJ1-2; D not certain. The CDR3 is 14 amino acids. Deletions cut 0 bases from V and 6 bases from J, with 12 bases between. The germline V gene has CDR1 SGHRS and CDR2 YFSETQ. CDR3 in DNA: TGCGCCAGCAGCTTGGCCTGGGGAGAGGATGGCTACACCTTC. Translated, it gives CASSLAWGEDGYTF. Full variable domain (missing parts from reference TRBV5-1 and TRBJ1-2): KAGVTQTPRYLIKTRGQQVTLSCSPISGHRSVSWYQQTPGQGLQFLFEYFSETQRNKGNFPGRFSGRQFSNSRSEMNVSTLELGDSALYLCASSLAWGEDGYTFGSGTRLTVV.

This rearrangement joins TRBV5-1 to TRBJ1-1; TRBD1 is a possible D gene (5 bases). Trimming shortened V by 2 bases and J by 4 bases, and 12 bases separated the two germline ends. The CDR3 contains 14 residues. Germline V gene sequence: CDR1 SGHRS, CDR2 YFSETQ. CDR3 sequence reads: CASSFAGPPTEAFF. The CDR3 DNA reads TGCGCCAGCAGCTTCGCGGGGCCGCCCACTGAAGCTTTCTTT. The entire variable domain, with the rest obtained from reference TRBV5-1 and TRBJ1-1, is as follows: KAGVTQTPRYLIKTRGQQVTLSCSPISGHRSVSWYQQTPGQGLQFLFEYFSETQRNKGNFPGRFSGRQFSNSRSEMNVSTLELGDSALYLCASSFAGPPTEAFFGQGTRLTVV.

The sample holds one count of this clone. This sequence joins TRBV18 and TRBJ1-6; TRBD1 matches at 7 bases. Losses at the gene ends were 5 bases for V and 2 bases for J; bases not matched to a gene: 3. The CDR3 is 15 amino acids. Looked up from germline, CDR1 is KGHSH and CDR2 is LQKENI. This CDR3 reads CASSSTGAYNSPLHF. The CDR3 nucleotides read TGTGCCAGCTCATCAACAGGGGCCTATAATTCACCCCTCCACTTT.

The genes are TRBV5-1 and TRBJ2-5; D may be TRBD1 (6 bases). The germline gives CDR1 SGHRS, CDR2 YFSETQ. This CDR3 spans 15 amino acids. Trimming stripped 1 base from V and 2 bases from J, with 12 bases between. The CDR3 nucleotides read TGCGCCAGCAGCTTGTTAACGGGGACACAAGAGACCCAGTACTTC. Its protein is CASSLLTGTQETQYF.

The CDR3 sequence is CASSSDRGGWIQETQYF. Written as DNA, the CDR3 is TGTGCCAGCAGCTCGGACAGGGGGGGTTGGATTCAAGAGACCCAGTACTTC. This rearrangement joins TRBV7-9 to TRBJ2-5, with 10 positions matching TRBD1. Germline V gene data show CDR1 as SEHNR and CDR2 as FQNEAQ (reference sequence). This CDR3 contains 17 residues. The J segment lost 2 bases and the V segment lost 4 bases, leaving 10 bases of the junction unmatched. Full variable domain (rest looked up from reference TRBV7-9 and TRBJ2-5): DTGVSQNPRHKITKRGQNVTFRCDPISEHNRLYWYRQTLGQGPEFLTYFQNEAQLEKSRLLSDRFSAERPKGSFSTLEIQRTEQGDSAMYLCASSSDRGGWIQETQYFGPGTRLLVL.

The chain couples TRBV18 to TRBJ2-7; D tentatively reads TRBD1 or TRBD2 (5 bases each). There are 14 residues in the CDR3. Trimming left V 6 bases short and J 2 bases short, with 14 bases between. The germline V gene has CDR1 KGHSH and CDR2 LQKENI. The CDR3 DNA follows: TGTGCCAGCTCCCGAGCCGGGGCGACCTACGAGCAGTACTTC. Its translation: CASSRAGATYEQYF.

V and J are TRBV5-1 and TRBJ2-1; 7 bases are shared with TRBD2. Germline V gives CDR1 SGHRS, CDR2 YFSETQ. V dropped 3 bases and J dropped 9; count of bases not matched to a gene: 3. This CDR3 has 12 residues. The CDR3 loop is CASSYTSVEQFF. CDR3 DNA sequence: TGCGCCAGCAGCTATACTAGCGTTGAGCAGTTCTTC.

The CDR3 DNA sequence: TGTGCCAGCAGTCCTACGGGGCAGGCCTACGAGCAGTACTTC. Amino acid sequence: CASSPTGQAYEQYF. This rearrangement joins TRBV7-6 to TRBJ2-7; D is perhaps TRBD1 or TRBD2 (5 bases each). The CDR3 sequence is 14 residues long. V dropped 6 bases and J dropped 2 bases, with 14 bases sitting between them. Germline V lookup: CDR1 SGHVS, CDR2 FNYEAQ.

The V and J genes are TRBV7-2 and TRBJ2-4; D unresolved. Trimming pared 2 bases from V and 1 base from J, leaving 12 bases between. CDR1 and CDR2 (germline): SGHTA, FQGNSA. The CDR3 is 16 residues long. In DNA, the CDR3 is TGTGCCAGCAGCTTATATAGTAATCGGGCCAAAAACATTCAGTACTTC. Translating it yields CASSLYSNRAKNIQYF.

The J gene is TRBJ1-5, the V gene TRBV19; D is perhaps TRBD1 (5 bases). The CDR3 spans 16 residues. V lost 4 bases to trimming and J lost 4 bases, with 17 bases between them. Germline CDR1 is LNHDA and CDR2 is SQIVND (reference sequence). The CDR3 DNA sequence: TGTGCCAGTAGTAAACCCTCCCAAGGGGAGAATCAGCCCCAGCATTTT. Translating it yields CASSKPSQGENQPQHF. Combining the CDR3 with reference TRBV19 and TRBJ1-5 gives the whole variable domain DGGITQSPKYLFRKEGQNVTLSCEQNLNHDAMYWYRQDPGQGLRLIYYSQIVNDFQKGDIAEGYSVSREKKESFPLTVTSAQKNPTAFYLCASSKPSQGENQPQHFGDGTRLSIL.